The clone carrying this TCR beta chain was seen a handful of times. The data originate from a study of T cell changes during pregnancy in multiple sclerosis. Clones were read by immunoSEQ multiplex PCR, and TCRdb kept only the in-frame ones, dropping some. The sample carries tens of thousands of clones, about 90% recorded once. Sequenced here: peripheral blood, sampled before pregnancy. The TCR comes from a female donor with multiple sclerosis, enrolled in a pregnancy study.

The DNA of the CDR3 is TGTGCCAGTAGTCTCGCGCCCCGGGGGGGCGGGGAGCTGTTTTTT. As protein: CASSLAPRGGGELFF. The chain carries TRBV19 and TRBJ2-2, with 8 bases aligning to TRBD2. Germline lookup yields CDR1 LNHDA and CDR2 SQIVND (reference sequence). The CDR3 is made up of 15 amino acids. Trimming at V came to 5 bases and at J to 7 bases, leaving 9 bases not matched to a gene.